These T cell receptor beta chains were read from a single sample in a study of response to subunit inactivated influenza vaccine. TCRdb re-derived calls from the RT-PCR reads in MiXCR, one entry per CDR3 protein. The data show about 800,000 distinct CDR3 sequences, approximately 21% seen once. This sample comprised PBMCs from blood, obtained 4 to 6 days after vaccination. All receptors derive from a man aged 45-60 years who received an inactivated influenza vaccine. Each CDR3 is given with its conserved first and last residue. Fields, in order: D gene, V gene, J gene, clone size, CDR3 protein, CDR3 DNA. The D gene is left open where the match is weak. Clone size is shown for a subset of rows, as once, few, many or a class of expanded clone.

>TRBD1|TRBV29-1|TRBJ1-1|NA
CSVTGADTEAFF
TGCAGCGTTACAGGGGCGGACACTGAAGCTTTCTTT
>NA|TRBV6-2/TRBV6-3|TRBJ2-6|few
CASREPGANVLTF
TGTGCCAGCAGGGAGCCTGGGGCCAACGTCCTGACTTTC
>TRBD1|TRBV5-5|TRBJ2-1|many
CASSNPGTGVVNEQFF
TGTGCCAGCAGCAACCCCGGGACAGGGGTTGTCAATGAGCAGTTCTTC
>TRBD1|TRBV12-3/TRBV12-4|TRBJ2-7|many
CASRAGTGELYEQYF
TGTGCCAGCAGAGCCGGGACAGGGGAGTTGTACGAGCAGTACTTC
>NA|TRBV7-2|TRBJ1-1|NA
CASSLGGGRANTEAFF
TGTGCCAGCAGCTTAGGAGGGGGGCGGGCGAACACTGAAGCTTTCTTT
>TRBD2|TRBV20-1|TRBJ2-5|few
CSAMVAGGRPQETQYF
TGCAGTGCCATGGTAGCGGGGGGGCGGCCCCAAGAGACCCAGTACTTC
>NA|TRBV7-3|TRBJ2-2|NA
CASSLQGHHTGELFF
TGTGCCAGCAGCCTACAAGGACATCACACCGGGGAGCTGTTTTTT
>TRBD2|TRBV9|TRBJ2-2|few
CASSVGEGRRVDTGELFF
TGTGCCAGCAGCGTAGGGGAGGGACGTCGTGTGGACACCGGGGAGCTGTTTTTT
>NA|TRBV20-1|TRBJ1-5|NA
CSARPPGTSNQPQHF
TGCAGTGCTAGACCACCGGGGACTAGCAATCAGCCCCAGCATTTT
>NA|TRBV7-2|TRBJ2-6|NA
CASSRHHSGANVLTF
TGTGCCAGCAGCCGACACCACTCTGGGGCCAACGTCCTGACTTTC
>NA|TRBV24-1|TRBJ2-2|many
CATRDRAGNTGELFF
TGTGCCACCAGAGACCGGGCAGGGAACACCGGGGAGCTGTTTTTT
>TRBD1|TRBV6-4|TRBJ2-5|NA
CASSDDRAPSGVKETQYF
TGTGCCAGCAGTGACGACAGGGCACCCAGCGGAGTCAAAGAGACCCAGTACTTC
>NA|TRBV7-6|TRBJ2-6|few
CASSSSLFGLAGANVLTF
TGTGCCAGCAGCTCCAGCCTATTCGGGCTGGCTGGGGCCAACGTCCTGACTTTC
>TRBD2|TRBV11-2|TRBJ2-3|NA
CASSPSLTSVPVFSTDTQYF
TGTGCCAGCAGCCCCAGCCTCACTAGCGTTCCAGTTTTTAGCACAGATACGCAGTATTTT
>NA|TRBV30|TRBJ2-5|NA
CAWIGSQETQYF
TGTGCCTGGATCGGCAGCCAGGAGACCCAGTACTTC
>TRBD1|TRBV20-1|TRBJ2-7|NA
CSATIPSGQGSYEQYF
TGCAGTGCTACAATCCCATCGGGACAGGGTTCCTACGAGCAGTACTTC
>NA|TRBV5-1|TRBJ2-7|NA
CASSPYKGGGQSYEQYF
TGCGCCAGCAGCCCGTACAAAGGGGGGGGCCAGTCCTACGAGCAGTACTTC
>NA|TRBV4-2|TRBJ2-7|few
CASSQEHAAAGIYEQYF
TGTGCCAGCAGCCAAGAGCACGCCGCGGCAGGGATATACGAGCAGTACTTC
>NA|TRBV12-3/TRBV12-4|TRBJ1-5|few
CASAGAGNQPQHF
TGTGCCAGCGCAGGGGCAGGCAATCAGCCCCAGCATTTT
>NA|TRBV7-6|TRBJ1-6|many
CASSLGQHNSPLHF
TGTGCCAGCAGCTTAGGACAGCATAATTCACCCCTCCACTTT
>TRBD2|TRBV15|TRBJ2-3|NA
CAVRGSTDTQYF
TGTGCCGTGCGGGGGAGCACAGATACGCAGTATTTT
>TRBD2|TRBV30|TRBJ2-1|NA
CAWSQPYPAGGWYEQFF
TGTGCCTGGAGCCAGCCGTATCCAGCGGGGGGATGGTATGAGCAGTTCTTC
>TRBD1|TRBV6-5|TRBJ1-2|NA
CASSYSGQGAGYGYTF
TGTGCCAGCAGTTACTCAGGGCAGGGGGCCGGCTATGGCTACACCTTC
>NA|TRBV6-2/TRBV6-3|TRBJ1-1|NA
CASQRVGLGTEAFF
TGTGCCAGCCAGAGGGTGGGGCTGGGCACTGAAGCTTTCTTT
>TRBD2|TRBV2|TRBJ2-7|NA
CASRGQLGLAGYEQYF
TGTGCCAGCAGAGGTCAGCTAGGACTAGCGGGCTACGAGCAGTACTTC
>NA|TRBV6-6|TRBJ2-2|NA
CASKVGNTGELFF
TGTGCCAGCAAGGTGGGGAACACCGGGGAGCTGTTTTTT
>TRBD1|TRBV7-9|TRBJ2-3|few
CASELRQGSTDTQYF
TGTGCCAGCGAGCTACGACAGGGAAGCACAGATACGCAGTATTTT
>TRBD1|TRBV5-6|TRBJ2-2|few
CASSLPGQGSSGELFF
TGTGCCAGCAGCCTACCGGGACAGGGATCTTCCGGGGAGCTGTTTTTT
>TRBD2|TRBV15|TRBJ2-1|few
CATSRGGSGGYNEQFF
TGTGCCACCAGCAGAGGAGGTAGCGGGGGCTACAATGAGCAGTTCTTC
>TRBD2|TRBV20-1|TRBJ2-1|few
CSVGGRGGRNEQFF
TGCAGTGTCGGGGGGCGGGGCGGGAGGAATGAGCAGTTCTTC
>NA|TRBV6-1|TRBJ1-6|NA
CASSPDLLNSPLHF
TGTGCCAGCAGTCCCGACCTTCTGAATTCACCCCTCCACTTT